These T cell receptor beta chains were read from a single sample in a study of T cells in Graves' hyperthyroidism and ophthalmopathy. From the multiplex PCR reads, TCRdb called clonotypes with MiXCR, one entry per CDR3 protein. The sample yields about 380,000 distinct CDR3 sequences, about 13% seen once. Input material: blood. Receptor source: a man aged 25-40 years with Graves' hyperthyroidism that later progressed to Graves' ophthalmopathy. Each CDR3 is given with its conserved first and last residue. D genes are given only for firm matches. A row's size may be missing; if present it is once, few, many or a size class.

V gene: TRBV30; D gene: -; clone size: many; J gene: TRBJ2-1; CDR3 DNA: TGTGCCTGGAATCAAGGGGGTTACAATGAGCAGTTCTTC; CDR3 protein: CAWNQGGYNEQFF
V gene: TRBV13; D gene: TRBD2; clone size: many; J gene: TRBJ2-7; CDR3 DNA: TGTGCCAGCAGTGGCTCAGGAGCGGGGGGCGTAAGCTCCTACGAGCAGTACTTC; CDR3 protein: CASSGSGAGGVSSYEQYF
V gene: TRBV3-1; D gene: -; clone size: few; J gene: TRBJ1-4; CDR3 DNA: TGTGCCAGCAGCCAAGGGGTACAGCTTAATGAAAAACTGTTTTTT; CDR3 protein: CASSQGVQLNEKLFF
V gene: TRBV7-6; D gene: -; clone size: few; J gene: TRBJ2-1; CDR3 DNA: TGTGCCAGCAGCTTCCGTCCCGATGAGCAGTTCTTC; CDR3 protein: CASSFRPDEQFF
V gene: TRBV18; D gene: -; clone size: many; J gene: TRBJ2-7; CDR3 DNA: TGTGCCAGCTCGTCTGCGGGGATCAACGAGCAGTACTTC; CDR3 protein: CASSSAGINEQYF
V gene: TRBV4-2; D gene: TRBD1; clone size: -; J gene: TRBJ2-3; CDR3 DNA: TGTGCCAGCAGCCAAGACCGGACAGGGGGACCCGCCACAGATACGCAGTATTTT; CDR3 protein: CASSQDRTGGPATDTQYF
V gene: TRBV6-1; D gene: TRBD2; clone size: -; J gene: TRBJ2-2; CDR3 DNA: TGTGCCAGCAGTCAACTAGCGGGGTACTCCACCGGGGAGCTGTTTTTT; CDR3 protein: CASSQLAGYSTGELFF
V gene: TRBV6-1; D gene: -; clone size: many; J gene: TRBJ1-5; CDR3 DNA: TGTGCCAGCAGTGAAGCGCAGGTGAATCAGCCCCAGCATTTT; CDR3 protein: CASSEAQVNQPQHF
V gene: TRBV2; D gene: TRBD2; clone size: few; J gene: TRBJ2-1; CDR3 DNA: TGTGCCAGCAACGGACTAGCGGAGAGCTCCTACAATGAGCAGTTCTTC; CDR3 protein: CASNGLAESSYNEQFF
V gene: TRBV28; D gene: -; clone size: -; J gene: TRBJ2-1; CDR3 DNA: TGTGCCAGCAGTGTGGGGGGGGGGGGCCTCTACAATGAGCAGTTCTTC; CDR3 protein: CASSVGGGGLYNEQFF
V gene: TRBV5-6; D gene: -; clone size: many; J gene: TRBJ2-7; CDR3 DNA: TGTGCCAGCAGCTTGAAGGGACGGGGCTACGAGCAGTACTTC; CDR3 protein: CASSLKGRGYEQYF
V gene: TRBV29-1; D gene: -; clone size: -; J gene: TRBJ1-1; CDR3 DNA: TGCAGCGCTGTAGGTTATAGGGAAGCTTTCTTT; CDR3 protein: CSAVGYREAFF
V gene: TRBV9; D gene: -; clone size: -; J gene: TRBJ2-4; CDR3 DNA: TGTGCCAGCAGCGTCCGGGCGGACAAAGCCAAAAACATTCAGTACTTC; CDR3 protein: CASSVRADKAKNIQYF
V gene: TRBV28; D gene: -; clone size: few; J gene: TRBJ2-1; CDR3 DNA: TGTGCCAGCAGCCGCTCTGGGGGAAAGTCCTACAATGAGCAGTTCTTC; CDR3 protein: CASSRSGGKSYNEQFF